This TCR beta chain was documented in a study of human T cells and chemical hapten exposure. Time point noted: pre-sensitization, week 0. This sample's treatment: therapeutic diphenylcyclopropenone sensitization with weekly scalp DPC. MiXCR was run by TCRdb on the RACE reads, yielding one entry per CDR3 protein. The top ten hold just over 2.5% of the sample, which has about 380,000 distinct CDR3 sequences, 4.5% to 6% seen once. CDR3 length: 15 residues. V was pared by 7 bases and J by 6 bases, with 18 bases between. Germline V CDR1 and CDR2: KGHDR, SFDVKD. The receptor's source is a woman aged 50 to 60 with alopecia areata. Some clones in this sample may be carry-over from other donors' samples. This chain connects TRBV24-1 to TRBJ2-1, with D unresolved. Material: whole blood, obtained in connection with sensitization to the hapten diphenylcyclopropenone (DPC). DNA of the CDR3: TGTGCCACCAGCCCGACGGCCCAGGTAGGCAATGAGCAGTTCTTC. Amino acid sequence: CATSPTAQVGNEQFF.